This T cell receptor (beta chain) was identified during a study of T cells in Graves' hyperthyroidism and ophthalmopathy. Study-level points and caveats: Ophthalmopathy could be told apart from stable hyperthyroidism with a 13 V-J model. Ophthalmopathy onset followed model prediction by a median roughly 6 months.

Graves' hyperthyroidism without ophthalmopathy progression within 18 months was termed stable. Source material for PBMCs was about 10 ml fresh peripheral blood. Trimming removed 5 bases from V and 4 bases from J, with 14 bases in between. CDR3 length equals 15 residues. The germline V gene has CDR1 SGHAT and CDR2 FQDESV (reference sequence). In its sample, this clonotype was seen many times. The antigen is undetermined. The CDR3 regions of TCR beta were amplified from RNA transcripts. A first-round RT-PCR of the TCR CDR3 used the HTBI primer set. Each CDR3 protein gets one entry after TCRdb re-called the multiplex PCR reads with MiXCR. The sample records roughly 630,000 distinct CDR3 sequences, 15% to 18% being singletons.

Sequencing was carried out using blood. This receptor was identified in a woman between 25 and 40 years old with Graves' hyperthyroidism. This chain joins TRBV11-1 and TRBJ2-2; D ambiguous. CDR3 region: CASSPRRQITGELFF. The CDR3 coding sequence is TGTGCCAGCAGCCCTCGGCGGCAGATCACCGGGGAGCTGTTTTTT.